This T cell receptor beta chain originates from a study of blood T cell repertoires in COVID-19. Across the whole study: Researchers got acute and convalescent COVID-19 samples from the United States, Italy and Spain. T cells, B-cell-depleted T cells, or PBMCs provided the cDNA or gDNA that served as material.

Per the study methods: Quantification of nucleated cells was approximated via reference gene primer amplification. Measured with immunoSEQ multiplex PCR; TCRdb has only the in-frame clones, and not every one. That table is the source of V, J and clone size, and D and trimming were worked out from the DNA. The table has 190,000 or so clones, around 85% seen once; the top ten hold more than 0.7%. The CDR3 length is 15 residues. Germline V gene data show CDR1 as SNHLY and CDR2 as FYNNEI. V was pared by 6 bases and J by 0 bases, with 5 bases of the junction left unmatched. The chain recombines TRBV2 with TRBJ1-3; 7 bases agree with TRBD1. This clonotype was sampled from a woman in her seventies with acute or convalescent COVID-19. Sequences were obtained from peripheral blood. The CDR3 protein is CASSRDSNSGNTIYF. CDR3 bases: TGTGCCAGCAGCCGGGACAGCAACTCTGGAAACACCATATATTTT. Drawing the rest from reference TRBV2 and TRBJ1-3, the complete variable domain is EPEVTQTPSHQVTQMGQEVILRCVPISNHLYFYWYRQILGQKVEFLVSFYNNEISEKSEIFDDQFSVERPDGSNFTLKIRSTKLEDSAMYFCASSRDSNSGNTIYFGEGSWLTVV.